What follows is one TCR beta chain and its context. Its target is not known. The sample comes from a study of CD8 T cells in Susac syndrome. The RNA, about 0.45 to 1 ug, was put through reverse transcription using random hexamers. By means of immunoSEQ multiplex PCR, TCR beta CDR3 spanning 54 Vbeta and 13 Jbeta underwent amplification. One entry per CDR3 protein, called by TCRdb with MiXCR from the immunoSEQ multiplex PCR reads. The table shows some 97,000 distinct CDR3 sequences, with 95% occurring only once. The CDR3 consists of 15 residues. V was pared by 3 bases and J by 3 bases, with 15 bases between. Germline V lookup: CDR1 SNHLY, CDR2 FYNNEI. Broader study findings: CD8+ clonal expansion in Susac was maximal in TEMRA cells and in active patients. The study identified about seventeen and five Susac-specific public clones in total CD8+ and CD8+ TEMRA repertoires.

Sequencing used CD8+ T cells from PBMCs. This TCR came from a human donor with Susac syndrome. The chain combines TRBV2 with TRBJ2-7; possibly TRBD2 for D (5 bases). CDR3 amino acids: CASSDPPLGSYEQYF. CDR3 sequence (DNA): TGTGCCAGCAGTGACCCTCCATTGGGGAGCTACGAGCAGTACTTC. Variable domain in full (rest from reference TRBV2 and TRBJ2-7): EPEVTQTPSHQVTQMGQEVILRCVPISNHLYFYWYRQILGQKVEFLVSFYNNEISEKSEIFDDQFSVERPDGSNFTLKIRSTKLEDSAMYFCASSDPPLGSYEQYFGPGTRLTVT.